The text below deals with one TCR beta chain. This clone has just one count. No cognate antigen has been identified for it. No per-base quality is available; no much larger clone lies one base away. Using the deep immunoSEQ assay, multiplex PCR amplified TCR CDR3 regions from genomic DNA. For each cell subset, the extracted genomic DNA was distributed evenly across all wells of several immunoSEQ 96-well plates, and each plate served as one replicate. Each replicate PCR for sorted subsets received about 180 ng genomic DNA, equal to roughly 29,000 T cell genomes. Purified libraries were measured with a Qubit 3.0 fluorometer, size-checked on a Bioanalyzer 2100, and measured again with the KAPA Library Quantification kit. A separate single-read 150-cycle Illumina NextSeq 550 flow cell was used to sequence each immunoSEQ 96-well plate. Processing in the source paper ran as follows. The immunoSEQ output contained only junctional sequences without quality scores, so filtering could not match that applied to full-length reads. Sequences were annotated with PyIR, a Python wrapper for IgBLAST v1.9, using IMGT germline references to assign V/J genes and CDR3. Reads were filtered out if the reads had weak V/J assignments (E-value above 1e-6), no CDR3, stop codons, out-of-frame junctions, or ambiguous translated residues. V3J clonotypes were defined by identical inferred V gene, J gene, and CDR3 amino acid sequence. Percentage overlap between repertoires was computed as shared unique clonotypes divided by the size of the smaller repertoire. Richness of each repertoire was evaluated using RTK rarefaction, the Chao1 estimator, and Recon v2.1 estimates of unobserved clonotypes. For all TCRbeta clonotypes obtained by the gDNA method from a handful of donors, generation probabilities were computed with OLGA. In its TCRdb copy, this immuneACCESS table keeps in-frame sequences only and misses some clones. Where compared with another copy, unresolved V genes explain less than half of these, and the others have no known cause. That table gives V, J and clone size, and the DNA gave D and trimming. In all, the sample holds about 820,000 clones, and more than 85% of those were seen once. The top ten constitute more than 20% of the sample.

CDR1 and CDR2, per the germline V gene (reference sequence), are SGHKS and YYEKEE. V loses 3 bases of germline sequence and J loses 4 bases, and the interval between the two ends is 8 bases. From the cysteine through the phenylalanine, the CDR3 covers 13 amino acids. Only the CDR3 portion is preserved as DNA: 39 bases, with reading frame beginning at the first base. The sample is drawn from a study of shared clonotypes between healthy human individuals (dated by TCRdb to between 2020 and 2021). Regarding the research as a whole: The cohort included three men and a couple of women between 18 and 49 years of age. For each donor, three plates each were used for CD4 naive and CD4 memory, two plates were used for CD8 naive, and one plate was used for CD8 memory. To estimate repertoire size and how much clonotypes are shared between individuals, the study performed deep sequencing of blood TCR repertoires from five healthy adults. Each donor's leukapheresis produced roughly between roughly 0.94 and 9.5 billion PBMCs. Libraries were prepared and TCR repertoires were sequenced by different laboratories using diverse techniques, in order to increase sequencing depth and limit assay-specific biases. Beyond this particular receptor, the publication reports: Across a handful of donors, 4.5% to 6.5% of naive CD4, around 3.5% of naive CD8, about 2.3% of memory CD4, and under 0.45% of memory CD8 clonotypes were shared. Rarefaction of sorted-subset datasets indicated incomplete sequencing despite the large sequencing depth. Naive subsets generally had larger estimated clonotype richness than memory subsets. Because the study included a small number of donors, the genetic and exposure-history diversity represented was limited. Compared with non-shared clonotypes, the clonotypes found in all four sorted-subset donors had higher generation probabilities. Sampling was restricted to blood, and TCR repertoires in tissue are likely to differ from TCR repertoires in blood. Pairwise subsampling indicated that sequencing depth was expected to affect the degree of clonotype sharing among donors.

CD8 naive samples were obtained by positive selection for CCR7 among CD45RO-negative cells, yielding a CD45RA+CCR7+ population from which TemRA cells were excluded. Healthy HIV-negative adults with no recently reported acute infections or vaccinations were included as donors. All donors were Caucasian adults living in Nashville, Tennessee, USA. Blood was collected by leukapheresis, and PBMCs were isolated by Ficoll-Histopaque density gradient centrifugation and then cryopreserved in liquid nitrogen vapor phase. Analytical flow cytometry was used to check the purity and quantity of every magnetically sorted T cell population. From each sorted fraction, genomic DNA was isolated and quantified by UV absorbance on a Nanodrop 2000c.

The source of this sequence is a man aged 25 to 40 in good health. The specimen sequenced was naive CD8+ T cells sorted from blood. The cell subset or site tag for this specimen amounts to: CD45RA+CCR7+. The rearranged chain carries TRBV5-5 and TRBJ1-5, with a tentative D gene TRBD1 over 5 matching bases. The sequence in DNA is TGTGCCAGCAGCTACGACAGAAATCAGCCCCAGCATTTT. Translated, it gives CASSYDRNQPQHF.